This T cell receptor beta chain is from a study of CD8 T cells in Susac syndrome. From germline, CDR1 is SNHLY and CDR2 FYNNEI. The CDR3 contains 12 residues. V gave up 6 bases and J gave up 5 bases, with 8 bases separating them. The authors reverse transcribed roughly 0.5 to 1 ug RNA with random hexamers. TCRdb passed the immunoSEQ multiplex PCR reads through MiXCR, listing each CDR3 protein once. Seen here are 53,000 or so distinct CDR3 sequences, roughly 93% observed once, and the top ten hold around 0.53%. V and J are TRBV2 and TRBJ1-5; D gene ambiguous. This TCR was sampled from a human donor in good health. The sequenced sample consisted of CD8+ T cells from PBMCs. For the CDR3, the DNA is TGTGCCAGCAGAGACACAGATCAGCCCCAGCATTTT. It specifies CASRDTDQPQHF.